These T cell receptor beta chains were read from a single sample in a study of OX40 agonist ivuxolimab in advanced cancers. Generated by immunoSEQ multiplex PCR, the TCRdb table keeps only in-frame clones and is missing some. The data contain around 56,000 clones, 65% to 85% of them seen just once; the ten biggest clones take up more than 1.1%. The material was CD4+ or CD8+ T cells sorted from blood, obtained in a trial of the OX40 agonist ivuxolimab. Receptor source: an adult with an advanced solid tumor such as melanoma, head and neck, liver or kidney cancer. The CDR3 runs from the conserved cysteine through the conserved F or W. Each record gives: V gene, clone size, J gene, D gene, CDR3 protein, CDR3 DNA. D genes are given only for firm matches. Clone size is shown for a subset of rows, as once, few, many or a class of expanded clone.

v_call: TRBV6-1; clone_size: NA; j_call: TRBJ2-5; d_call: NA; cdr3_aa: CASKPGAGIETQYF; cdr3_nt: TGTGCCAGCAAACCTGGGGCAGGGATAGAGACCCAGTACTTC
v_call: TRBV27; clone_size: few; j_call: TRBJ2-7; d_call: TRBD2; cdr3_aa: CASRPAASGFYEQYF; cdr3_nt: TGTGCCAGCAGGCCTGCGGCTAGCGGGTTCTACGAGCAGTACTTC
v_call: TRBV15; clone_size: NA; j_call: TRBJ1-1; d_call: TRBD1; cdr3_aa: CATSRGGTGHTEAFF; cdr3_nt: TGTGCCACCAGCAGGGGAGGGACAGGGCACACTGAAGCTTTCTTT
v_call: TRBV27; clone_size: NA; j_call: TRBJ1-6; d_call: NA; cdr3_aa: CASSYGSSYNSPLHF; cdr3_nt: TGTGCCAGCAGTTATGGAAGCTCCTATAATTCACCCCTCCACTTT
v_call: TRBV9; clone_size: NA; j_call: TRBJ1-4; d_call: TRBD1; cdr3_aa: CASSVAQGADEKLFF; cdr3_nt: TGTGCCAGCAGCGTAGCCCAGGGGGCGGATGAAAAACTGTTTTTT
v_call: TRBV6-5; clone_size: NA; j_call: TRBJ2-3; d_call: NA; cdr3_aa: CASSYKRDTTDTQYF; cdr3_nt: TGTGCCAGCAGTTACAAGCGGGACACCACAGATACGCAGTATTTT
v_call: TRBV5-1; clone_size: NA; j_call: TRBJ2-6; d_call: TRBD2; cdr3_aa: CASSWAGPAGDGANVLTF; cdr3_nt: TGCGCCAGCAGCTGGGCGGGGCCAGCGGGAGATGGGGCCAACGTCCTGACTTTC
v_call: TRBV6-1; clone_size: NA; j_call: TRBJ1-2; d_call: NA; cdr3_aa: CASSETNYGYTF; cdr3_nt: TGTGCCAGCAGTGAAACAAACTATGGCTACACCTTC
v_call: TRBV29-1; clone_size: once; j_call: TRBJ1-3; d_call: NA; cdr3_aa: CSVVNPSGVAGNTIYF; cdr3_nt: TGCAGCGTTGTTAATCCATCCGGGGTCGCTGGAAACACCATATATTTT
v_call: TRBV19; clone_size: NA; j_call: TRBJ2-7; d_call: NA; cdr3_aa: CASSMRGGASLSYEQYF; cdr3_nt: TGTGCCAGTAGTATGAGAGGTGGGGCGAGCCTCTCCTACGAGCAGTACTTC
v_call: TRBV5-4; clone_size: NA; j_call: TRBJ2-7; d_call: NA; cdr3_aa: CASSLDRGPSGYEQYF; cdr3_nt: TGTGCCAGCAGCTTGGATCGGGGTCCCTCAGGGTACGAGCAGTACTTC
v_call: TRBV5-1; clone_size: NA; j_call: TRBJ2-5; d_call: NA; cdr3_aa: CASSSVPGPFGETQYF; cdr3_nt: TGCGCCAGCAGCTCAGTCCCCGGTCCTTTTGGAGAGACCCAGTACTTC
v_call: TRBV9; clone_size: NA; j_call: TRBJ2-3; d_call: TRBD1; cdr3_aa: CASSVDTRGQGAPDTQYF; cdr3_nt: TGTGCCAGCAGCGTAGATACTAGGGGACAGGGGGCACCAGATACGCAGTATTTT
v_call: TRBV7-3; clone_size: NA; j_call: TRBJ2-3; d_call: TRBD2; cdr3_aa: CASSSSTAGEYTDTQYF; cdr3_nt: TGTGCCAGCAGCTCCAGTACGGCGGGGGAATACACAGATACGCAGTATTTT
v_call: TRBV10-2; clone_size: NA; j_call: TRBJ1-1; d_call: TRBD1; cdr3_aa: CASSESGGTVNTEAFF; cdr3_nt: TGCGCCAGCAGTGAGTCCGGGGGGACAGTTAACACTGAAGCTTTCTTT
v_call: TRBV18; clone_size: NA; j_call: TRBJ1-1; d_call: NA; cdr3_aa: CASSPYSSGTEAFF; cdr3_nt: TGTGCCAGCTCACCTTACAGCTCGGGTACTGAAGCTTTCTTT
v_call: TRBV19; clone_size: NA; j_call: TRBJ2-5; d_call: TRBD2; cdr3_aa: CASSGLAGKETQYF; cdr3_nt: TGTGCCAGTAGCGGACTAGCGGGAAAAGAGACCCAGTACTTC
v_call: TRBV11-3; clone_size: NA; j_call: TRBJ2-3; d_call: NA; cdr3_aa: CASSLGQGGDTQYF; cdr3_nt: TGTGCCAGCAGCTTAGGCCAGGGCGGTGATACGCAGTATTTT
v_call: TRBV10-3; clone_size: NA; j_call: TRBJ2-3; d_call: NA; cdr3_aa: CAISEDLTDTQYF; cdr3_nt: TGTGCCATCAGTGAGGACCTCACAGATACGCAGTATTTT
v_call: TRBV9; clone_size: NA; j_call: TRBJ2-2; d_call: TRBD2; cdr3_aa: CASSASGTSAGELFF; cdr3_nt: TGTGCCAGCAGCGCCTCGGGGACTAGCGCCGGGGAGCTGTTTTTT
v_call: TRBV10-3; clone_size: NA; j_call: TRBJ2-1; d_call: NA; cdr3_aa: CAISPPSNTNTEQFF; cdr3_nt: TGTGCCATCAGCCCCCCCAGTAACACTAATACTGAGCAGTTCTTC
v_call: TRBV9; clone_size: NA; j_call: TRBJ2-2; d_call: TRBD2; cdr3_aa: CASSVGTSGNTGELFF; cdr3_nt: TGTGCCAGCAGCGTAGGGACTAGCGGGAACACCGGGGAGCTGTTTTTT
v_call: TRBV6-6; clone_size: NA; j_call: TRBJ2-6; d_call: NA; cdr3_aa: CASKQGLGANVLTF; cdr3_nt: TGTGCCAGCAAACAGGGACTGGGGGCCAACGTCCTGACTTTC
v_call: TRBV19; clone_size: few; j_call: TRBJ2-2; d_call: NA; cdr3_aa: CASEKRTNTGELFF; cdr3_nt: TGTGCCAGCGAAAAAAGGACGAACACCGGGGAGCTGTTTTTT
v_call: TRBV18; clone_size: NA; j_call: TRBJ1-4; d_call: TRBD1; cdr3_aa: CASSPTGVGEKLFF; cdr3_nt: TGTGCCAGCTCACCGACAGGGGTAGGAGAAAAACTGTTTTTT
v_call: TRBV4-2; clone_size: NA; j_call: TRBJ1-4; d_call: NA; cdr3_aa: CASSQDGQWATNEKLFF; cdr3_nt: TGTGCCAGCAGCCAAGATGGCCAGTGGGCGACTAATGAAAAACTGTTTTTT
v_call: TRBV7-7; clone_size: few; j_call: TRBJ2-2; d_call: NA; cdr3_aa: CASSWDYTGELFF; cdr3_nt: TGTGCTAGCAGTTGGGACTACACCGGGGAGCTGTTTTTT
v_call: TRBV19; clone_size: NA; j_call: TRBJ2-5; d_call: NA; cdr3_aa: CASGRIQETQYF; cdr3_nt: TGTGCCAGCGGACGGATTCAAGAGACCCAGTACTTC
v_call: TRBV7-9; clone_size: NA; j_call: TRBJ1-1; d_call: TRBD1; cdr3_aa: CASTPQGAGTEAFF; cdr3_nt: TGTGCCAGCACCCCACAGGGGGCGGGCACTGAAGCTTTCTTT
v_call: TRBV30; clone_size: NA; j_call: TRBJ1-5; d_call: NA; cdr3_aa: CAWRGNRDQPQHF; cdr3_nt: TGTGCCTGGAGGGGAAACAGGGATCAGCCCCAGCATTTT
v_call: TRBV7-8; clone_size: NA; j_call: TRBJ2-7; d_call: NA; cdr3_aa: CASSLGGPSYEQYF; cdr3_nt: TGTGCCAGCAGCTTAGGGGGGCCCTCTTACGAGCAGTACTTC
v_call: TRBV6-1; clone_size: NA; j_call: TRBJ2-1; d_call: TRBD1; cdr3_aa: CASSSPRTGNNEQFF; cdr3_nt: TGTGCCAGCAGTTCCCCGCGGACAGGGAACAATGAGCAGTTCTTC